The rows below give T cell receptor beta chains drawn from one sample of a study of cytotoxic CD8 clonotypes in ibrutinib-treated CLL. Here immunoSEQ multiplex PCR was the method, and the copy in TCRdb shows in-frame clones only, minus some. Found here are 30,000 to 40,000 clones, almost 70% of them singletons; the top ten hold 25% to 35%. Sequenced material: PBMCs, taken before ibrutinib treatment. Receptors were obtained from a human donor with chronic lymphocytic leukemia. Both conserved end residues are part of each CDR3. Fields, in order: V gene, J gene, clone size, CDR3 length, D gene, CDR3 protein, CDR3 DNA. The D gene is left open where the match is weak. Expanded clones get a size class; other rows say once, few or many, or leave the size out.

v_call: TRBV27
j_call: TRBJ1-2
clone_size: NA
cdr3_length: 18
d_call: NA
cdr3_aa: CASSKDFRQGGGDYGYTF
cdr3_nt: TGTGCCAGTAGTAAGGACTTTCGGCAGGGAGGAGGGGACTATGGCTACACCTTC

v_call: TRBV2
j_call: TRBJ1-4
clone_size: NA
cdr3_length: 14
d_call: NA
cdr3_aa: CASKDTATNEKLFF
cdr3_nt: TGTGCCAGCAAAGACACCGCAACTAATGAAAAACTGTTTTTT

v_call: TRBV18
j_call: TRBJ2-5
clone_size: NA
cdr3_length: 11
d_call: NA
cdr3_aa: CASSLQETQYF
cdr3_nt: TGTGCCAGCTCACTCCAAGAGACCCAGTACTTC

v_call: TRBV6-5
j_call: TRBJ1-1
clone_size: NA
cdr3_length: 14
d_call: NA
cdr3_aa: CASSYSTRNTEAFF
cdr3_nt: TGTGCCAGCAGTTACTCGACTCGGAACACTGAAGCTTTCTTT

v_call: TRBV4-2
j_call: TRBJ2-5
clone_size: NA
cdr3_length: 16
d_call: TRBD2
cdr3_aa: CASSQGASGVQETQYF
cdr3_nt: TGTGCCAGCAGCCAAGGGGCTAGCGGGGTACAAGAGACCCAGTACTTC

v_call: TRBV6-6
j_call: TRBJ2-7
clone_size: NA
cdr3_length: 11
d_call: NA
cdr3_aa: CASVRKNEQYF
cdr3_nt: TGTGCCAGCGTTCGAAAGAACGAGCAGTACTTC

v_call: TRBV27
j_call: TRBJ1-6
clone_size: NA
cdr3_length: 19
d_call: TRBD1
cdr3_aa: CASTPFGTGFSSHNSPLHF
cdr3_nt: TGTGCCAGCACCCCTTTCGGGACAGGGTTTAGCTCCCATAATTCACCCCTCCACTTT

v_call: TRBV11-2
j_call: TRBJ2-7
clone_size: NA
cdr3_length: 13
d_call: NA
cdr3_aa: CASSLRDAYEQYF
cdr3_nt: TGTGCCAGCAGCCTTCGGGACGCCTACGAGCAGTACTTC

v_call: TRBV7-9
j_call: TRBJ2-2
clone_size: NA
cdr3_length: 16
d_call: TRBD2
cdr3_aa: CASSLRPSGDTGELFF
cdr3_nt: TGTGCCAGCAGCTTACGCCCTAGCGGGGACACCGGGGAGCTGTTTTTT

v_call: TRBV30
j_call: TRBJ1-1
clone_size: NA
cdr3_length: 13
d_call: NA
cdr3_aa: CAWAYPPNTEAFF
cdr3_nt: TGTGCCTGGGCCTACCCGCCCAACACTGAAGCTTTCTTT

v_call: TRBV2
j_call: TRBJ1-5
clone_size: few
cdr3_length: 16
d_call: NA
cdr3_aa: CASSEAKGLSNQPQHF
cdr3_nt: TGTGCCAGCAGTGAAGCCAAGGGGCTAAGCAATCAGCCCCAGCATTTT

v_call: TRBV27
j_call: TRBJ1-5
clone_size: NA
cdr3_length: 14
d_call: NA
cdr3_aa: CASSPRDSNQPQHF
cdr3_nt: TGTGCCAGCAGCCCCAGGGATAGCAATCAGCCCCAGCATTTT

v_call: TRBV5-1
j_call: TRBJ1-4
clone_size: NA
cdr3_length: 16
d_call: NA
cdr3_aa: CASSLGQSYYPEKLFF
cdr3_nt: TGCGCCAGCAGCCTTGGGCAGAGCTACTACCCAGAAAAACTGTTTTTT

v_call: TRBV20-1
j_call: TRBJ2-5
clone_size: NA
cdr3_length: 11
d_call: NA
cdr3_aa: CSAERGETQYF
cdr3_nt: TGCAGTGCTGAGAGGGGGGAGACCCAGTACTTC

v_call: TRBV28
j_call: TRBJ1-2
clone_size: NA
cdr3_length: 13
d_call: NA
cdr3_aa: CASSFPPNYGYTF
cdr3_nt: TGTGCCAGCAGTTTCCCACCCAACTATGGCTACACCTTC

v_call: TRBV5-1
j_call: TRBJ2-7
clone_size: NA
cdr3_length: 14
d_call: NA
cdr3_aa: CASSLNGFGYEQYF
cdr3_nt: TGCGCCAGCAGCTTGAACGGATTCGGTTACGAGCAGTACTTC